This is a list of T cell receptor beta chains from one sample in a study of early T cells in non-severe SARS-CoV-2 infection. TCRdb passed the 5' RACE reads through MiXCR, listing each CDR3 protein once. The sample comprises 63,000 or so distinct CDR3 sequences, more than 9.5% of which are singletons, and around 5% rests with the top ten. This specimen was whole blood, taken at baseline. Receptors were obtained from an adult who was a healthcare worker with PCR-confirmed SARS-CoV-2 infection or an uninfected control (not recorded which). CDR3s include the opening cysteine and the closing phenylalanine or tryptophan. D genes are given only for firm matches. For some rows the clone size is stated as once, few or many, or as a class when expanded; others skip it.

size,J,V,D,DNA,CDR3
few,TRBJ1-2,TRBV7-3,-,TGTGCCAGTAAGAACTATGGCTACACCTTC,CASKNYGYTF
few,TRBJ2-7,TRBV7-9,TRBD1,TGTGCCAGCAGCCCTCGACCCGGGACAGGGACGGAAGAGCAGTACTTC,CASSPRPGTGTEEQYF
few,TRBJ2-5,TRBV5-5,-,TGTGCCAGCAGCTTGATGTCAGAAGAGACCCAGTACTTC,CASSLMSEETQYF
many,TRBJ1-1,TRBV2,TRBD1,TGTGCCAGCAGTCGGCGGACAGGGTCAGGGAACACTGAAGCTTTCTTT,CASSRRTGSGNTEAFF
many,TRBJ2-2,TRBV10-3,-,TGTGCCATCACTCGGGCCACCGGGGAGCTGTTTTTT,CAITRATGELFF
many,TRBJ1-4,TRBV6-5,-,TGTGCCAGCAGCGTAAATTCCGGAGGGTTAACGTTTTTT,CASSVNSGGLTFF
many,TRBJ2-1,TRBV7-2,-,TGTGCCAGCAGCTTAGGCCGGTACAATGAGCAGTTCTTC,CASSLGRYNEQFF
few,TRBJ2-3,TRBV18,TRBD2,TGTGCCAGCTCGCCGGTGACTAGCGGCCTCACAGATACGCAGTATTTT,CASSPVTSGLTDTQYF
-,TRBJ2-1,TRBV7-9,-,TGTGCCAGCAGCTCAGGACAGTACAATGAGCAGTTCTTC,CASSSGQYNEQFF
-,TRBJ2-7,TRBV6-2/TRBV6-3,TRBD2,TGTGCCAGCACTTCTAGCGGGATCGACGAGCAGTACTTC,CASTSSGIDEQYF